A single T cell receptor beta chain is shown here with its context. The antigen is not known. The data stem from a study of PD-1 blockade in classical Hodgkin lymphoma. Findings of the study overall: Newly diagnosed patients had baseline TCR diversity that was reportedly lower than that of healthy donors. Underlying causes for the observed repertoire differences were not defined, possibly disease activity or prior therapy.

Repertoires were generated with immunoSEQ multiplex PCR, while TCRdb's copy carries only in-frame clones and drops some. This repertoire shows about 46,000 clones, approximately 91% found once; its top ten account for around 5%. V was pared by 3 bases and J by 5 bases, with 10 bases of the junction left unmatched. The CDR3 sequence is 16 residues long. The germline V gene encodes CDR1 SGDLS and CDR2 YYNGEE. The time point denotes: newly diagnosed, previously untreated cHL patient sample. The chain has TRBV9 and TRBJ2-2, with 7 positions matching TRBD2. The source of this sequence is a human donor with classical Hodgkin lymphoma. The sample was peripheral blood mononuclear cells (PBMCs). The CDR3 sequence is CASSALGGVDTGELFF. The CDR3 DNA is TGTGCCAGCAGCGCCTTGGGAGGGGTAGATACCGGGGAGCTGTTTTTT.